This TCR beta chain was documented in a study of cytomegalovirus exposure and HLA in healthy donors. Findings and caveats of the study: In a later analysis, at a false discovery rate of 0.05, 16,951 TCR beta sequences were associated with HLA alleles. The authors judged a highly shared variant cluster likely a sequencing artifact.

With respect to this clone: No antigen is known for it.

The PCR had 60 Vbeta and 13 Jbeta primers. Here immunoSEQ multiplex PCR was the method, and the copy in TCRdb shows in-frame clones only, minus some. The sample consists of about 190,000 clones, 80% to 85% of them appearing once. The V gene lost 0 bases and the J gene lost 8 bases, with 8 bases spanning the gap. The CDR3 has 12 residues. Germline V CDR1 and CDR2: GTSNPN, SVGIG (reference sequence). This TCR came from a young woman in good health and CMV-seronegative. The specimen sequenced was PBMCs. The J gene is TRBJ2-1, the V gene TRBV30, with D possibly matching TRBD1 (6 bases). CDR3 region: CAWSVQGHEQFF. The CDR3 nucleotides are TGTGCCTGGAGTGTACAGGGTCATGAGCAGTTCTTC. Combining the CDR3 with reference TRBV30 and TRBJ2-1 gives the whole variable domain SQTIHQWPATLVQPVGSPLSLECTVEGTSNPNLYWYRQAAGRGLQLLFYSVGIGQISSEVPQNLSASRPQDRQFILSSKKLLLSDSGFYLCAWSVQGHEQFFGPGTRLTVL.